The 21 T cell receptor beta chains given below trace back to one sample, sequenced in a study of T-cell reconstitution after alpha-beta-depleted transplantation in children. A TCRbeta library incorporating unique molecular identifiers was prepared. TCRdb reprocessed the PCR reads with MiXCR, giving one entry per CDR3 protein. This sample has 180,000 or so distinct CDR3 sequences; roughly 6.3% occur once, and the top ten carry roughly 4.7%. The sequencing used PBMCs, collected before TCRalphabeta/CD19-depleted stem cell transplant. These receptors were taken from a girl in the first two years of life with combined immunodeficiency, due to receive a stem cell transplant.

This clonotype was seen ten or more times. The chain uses TRBV10-3 and TRBJ2-2, with D unresolved. V gave up 1 base and J gave up 3 bases, with 12 bases separating them. The CDR3 is made up of 16 amino acids. Germline V lookup: CDR1 ENHRY, CDR2 SYGVKD. The CDR3 nucleotides are TGTGCCATCAGTGAGTACGGTGCCGATGACACCGGGGAGCTGTTTTTT. This encodes CAISEYGADDTGELFF.

This rearrangement joins TRBV13 to TRBJ2-1; D is uncertain. This CDR3 contains 13 residues. Germline CDR1 and CDR2: PRHDT and FYEKMQ (reference sequence). V was cut by 5 bases and J by 1 base, with 6 bases left in between. For the CDR3, the DNA is TGTGCCAGCAGCACGGGTTCCTACAATGAGCAGTTCTTC. As protein: CASSTGSYNEQFF. Supplemented by reference TRBV13 and TRBJ2-1, the full variable domain reads AAGVIQSPRHLIKEKRETATLKCYPIPRHDTVYWYQQGPGQDPQFLISFYEKMQSDKGSIPDRFSAQQFSDYHSELNMSSLELGDSALYFCASSTGSYNEQFFGPGTRLTVL.

This clonotype showed up many times. The chain couples TRBV6-2 or TRBV6-3 to TRBJ2-2; 8 nucleotides align to TRBD1. V gave up 1 base and J gave up 7 bases; unmatched junction bases: 5. The CDR3 extends over 15 amino acids. In germline, CDR1 is MNHEY, CDR2 SVGEGT. The CDR3 is CASSYWTGSDGELFF. Here the CDR3 DNA reads TGTGCCAGCAGTTACTGGACAGGGTCGGACGGGGAGCTGTTTTTT.

CDR3 sequence (DNA): TGCAGCGTTGCCTGGGGGACAGGGTCCTACGAGCAGTACTTC. Amino acid sequence: CSVAWGTGSYEQYF. The V call is TRBV29-1, the J call TRBJ2-7; 9 bases fit TRBD1. Germline-derived CDR1 and CDR2 are SQVTM and ANQGSEA. J was trimmed by 1 base and V by 4 bases; bases with no gene match: 5. The CDR3 totals 14 residues.

This clonotype was counted at least ten times. The V and J genes are TRBV10-3 and TRBJ2-3; the D is unclear. V was trimmed by 5 bases and J by 4 bases, leaving 7 bases between them. This CDR3 has 12 residues. In germline, CDR1 is ENHRY, CDR2 SYGVKD. The CDR3 DNA is TGTGCCATCAGTCCGGCCGCAGATACGCAGTATTTT. Protein sequence: CAISPAADTQYF.

This clonotype has at least ten counts. The chain recombines TRBV12-3 or TRBV12-4 with TRBJ2-5; 7 bases are shared with TRBD1. This CDR3 region has 15 residues. V trimming: 3 bases; J trimming: 5 bases; junction bases outside the gene matches: 9. The CDR3 DNA reads TGTGCCAGCAGTTTGGGTAGGGGGCTCGAGGAGACCCAGTACTTC. Translating gives CASSLGRGLEETQYF.

The chain recombines TRBV12-3 or TRBV12-4 with TRBJ1-2; 7 bases line up with TRBD1. J was trimmed by 7 bases and V by 3 bases; bases with no gene match: 11. This CDR3 has 15 amino acids. CDR3 DNA sequence: TGTGCCAGCAGTTTCCCCGGGACAGTTAAGGGTGGCTACACCTTC. Translating it yields CASSFPGTVKGGYTF.

This clonotype has ten or more counts. This rearrangement joins TRBV7-2 to TRBJ1-1; the D is unclear. CDR3 length: 14 amino acids. CDR1 and CDR2 (germline): SGHTA, FQGNSA. V lost 3 bases and J 1 base, leaving 9 bases between the germline ends. CDR3 in amino acids: CASSFSVANTEAFF. CDR3 coding DNA: TGTGCCAGCAGCTTTAGTGTGGCGAACACTGAAGCTTTCTTT. The whole variable domain, filled in from reference TRBV7-2 and TRBJ1-1, reads GAGVSQSPSNKVTEKGKDVELRCDPISGHTALYWYRQSLGQGLEFLIYFQGNSAPDKSGLPSDRFSAERTGGSVSTLTIQRTQQEDSAVYLCASSFSVANTEAFFGQGTRLTVV.

At least ten counts were recorded for this clonotype. This chain joins TRBV27 and TRBJ2-7; unclear D gene. The CDR3 has 13 amino acids. CDR1 is MNHEY, CDR2 SMNVEV, per germline (reference sequence). The V gene lost 0 bases and the J gene lost 3 bases, with 6 bases spanning the gap. DNA for the CDR3: TGTGCCAGCAGTTTATCCCGGGTCTACGAGCAGTACTTC. Translating gives CASSLSRVYEQYF.

This clonotype was recorded at least ten times. This chain links TRBV7-3 with TRBJ2-1, with D unresolved. The CDR3 sequence is 12 residues long. The germline gives CDR1 SGHTA, CDR2 FQGTGA. V was shortened by 5 bases and J by 7 bases, with 9 bases between the two germline ends. CDR3 sequence reads: CASSPDGNEQFF. Here the CDR3 DNA reads TGTGCCAGCAGCCCAGACGGGAATGAGCAGTTCTTC.

This clonotype was recorded at least ten times. The J gene is TRBJ2-3, the V gene TRBV7-8; TRBD1 agrees at 11 bases. The CDR3 runs to 17 residues. The V segment lost 3 bases and the J segment 6 bases; nucleotides outside the gene matches: 11. The germline gives CDR1 SGHVS, CDR2 FQNEAQ. The CDR3 DNA is TGTGCCAGCAGCTTCTGGAACCGGGACAGGGGGTGGGATACGCAGTATTTT. Translation: CASSFWNRDRGWDTQYF.

Comment on this clonotype: A much larger clone lies one base from this, so it may be a read error. The chain links TRBV20-1 to TRBJ1-4, with no clear D. CDR1 is DFQATT, CDR2 SNEGSKA, per germline (reference sequence). This CDR3 has 14 amino acids. The CDR3: CSASGWVDNVKLFF. CDR3 nucleotide sequence: TGCAGTGCTAGTGGGTGGGTAGATAATGTAAAACTGTTTTTT.

This clonotype has a count of ten or more. The gene calls are TRBV18 and TRBJ2-3, with 8 bases identical to TRBD2. This CDR3 spans 17 amino acids. From germline, CDR1 is KGHSH and CDR2 LQKENI. The ends lost 3 bases at V and 0 bases at J; junction bases unmatched: 8. CDR3 DNA sequence: TGTGCCAGCTCACCCCTAGCGGGTCGATCTAGCACAGATACGCAGTATTTT. Protein: CASSPLAGRSSTDTQYF.

This clonotype was observed at least ten times. This chain links TRBV5-1 with TRBJ2-3; maybe TRBD2 (5 bases). CDR1 is SGHRS, CDR2 YFSETQ, per germline. The CDR3 is made up of 16 amino acids. V was shortened by 6 bases and J by 3 bases, with 20 bases between the two germline ends. This CDR3 is CASKLSGEPSTDTQYF. The CDR3 DNA is TGCGCCAGCAAGTTGAGTGGGGAGCCATCGACAGATACGCAGTATTTT.

CDR3 sequence reads: CASVGGFLPDTQYF. The DNA of the CDR3 is TGTGCCAGCGTTGGGGGGTTCCTACCAGATACGCAGTATTTT. J is TRBJ2-3 and V is TRBV12-3 or TRBV12-4; TRBD2 might be the D (6 bases). There are 14 residues in the CDR3. Trimming pared 8 bases from V and 4 bases from J, leaving 16 bases between.

This clonotype was seen a few times. V gene TRBV28 combines with J gene TRBJ2-7; 8 nucleotides match TRBD1. Trimming removed 5 bases from V and 5 bases from J; junction bases left unmatched: 5. The CDR3 sequence is 13 residues long. Germline CDR1 and CDR2: MDHEN and SYDVKM. The CDR3 region has the DNA TGTGCCAGCAGTCCTCAGGGGGCCAACGAGCAGTACTTC. Its translation: CASSPQGANEQYF.

About this clonotype: The CDR3 carries no conserved terminal phenylalanine or tryptophan, so it likely arises from a read error. The chain recombines TRBV25-1 with TRBJ2-1; D remains unclear. V dropped 5 bases and J dropped 6 bases, with 11 bases sitting between them. In germline, CDR1 is MGHDK, CDR2 SYGVNS. The CDR3 totals 13 residues. CDR3 region: CASSLSAGNEQFS. The CDR3 DNA is TGTGCCAGCAGTCTGTCAGCCGGCAATGAGCAGTTCTCC.

This clonotype was recorded many times. Here the CDR3 reads CASSQGYPTYNEQFF. The CDR3 nucleotides are TGCGCCAGCAGCCAAGGATACCCAACGTACAATGAGCAGTTCTTC. The chain has TRBV4-3 and TRBJ2-1, with no clear D. The CDR3 is made up of 15 amino acids. Germline CDR1 is LGHNA and CDR2 is YSLEER. V lost 1 base and J lost 4, with 11 bases in between.

This clonotype was counted ten times or more. The chain has TRBV9 and TRBJ2-7, with D uncertain. Germline V gene lookup returns CDR1 SGDLS and CDR2 YYNGEE. Trimming took off 0 bases at V and 3 bases at J, with 7 bases between the two ends. The CDR3 has 13 residues. This chain's CDR3 is CASSVGLVYEQYF. The CDR3 bases are TGTGCCAGCAGCGTAGGTCTAGTCTACGAGCAGTACTTC.

This clonotype has ten or more counts. V is TRBV30 and J is TRBJ1-1; D is unclear. CDR1 and CDR2 (germline): GTSNPN, SVGIG (reference sequence). Trimming cost V 0 bases and J 12 bases, with 26 bases left between them. The CDR3 spans 16 residues. This chain's CDR3 is CAWSVPQPYTVLGPFF. CDR3 in DNA: TGTGCCTGGAGTGTCCCACAGCCCTACACCGTCTTAGGACCTTTCTTT.

V gene TRBV4-2 combines with J gene TRBJ2-7, with D hard to call. Trimming left V 0 bases short and J 6 bases short, with 12 bases between. Germline V gene lookup returns CDR1 LGHNA and CDR2 YNFKEQ. The CDR3 sequence is 14 residues long. CDR3 sequence reads: CASSQEVRPGEQYF. As DNA, the CDR3 is TGTGCCAGCAGCCAAGAGGTACGTCCAGGCGAGCAGTACTTC.